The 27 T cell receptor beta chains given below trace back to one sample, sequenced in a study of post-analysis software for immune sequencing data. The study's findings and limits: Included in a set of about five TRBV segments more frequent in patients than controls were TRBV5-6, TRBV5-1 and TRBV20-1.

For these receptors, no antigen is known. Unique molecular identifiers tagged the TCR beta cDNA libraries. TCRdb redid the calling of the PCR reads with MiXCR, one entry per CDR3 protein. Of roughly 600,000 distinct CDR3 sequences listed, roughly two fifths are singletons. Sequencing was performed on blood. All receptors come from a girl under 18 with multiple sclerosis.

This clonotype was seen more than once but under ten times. In DNA, the CDR3 is TGTGCCAGCAGCGCTGGGGACGCCTCCTACGAGCAGTACTTC. It specifies CASSAGDASYEQYF. V is TRBV9 and J is TRBJ2-7; D could derive from TRBD1 or TRBD2 (5 bases each). V gave up 3 bases and J gave up 0 bases, with 10 bases separating them. The CDR3 runs 14 residues. CDR1 is SGDLS and CDR2 is YYNGEE in the germline V gene.

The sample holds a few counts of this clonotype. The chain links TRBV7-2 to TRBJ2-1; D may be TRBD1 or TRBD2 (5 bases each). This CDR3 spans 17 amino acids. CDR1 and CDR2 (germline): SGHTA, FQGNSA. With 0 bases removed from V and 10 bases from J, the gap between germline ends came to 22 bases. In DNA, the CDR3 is TGTGCCAGCAGCTTAGCTGAGGAGCTAGCAGTGGCAGGGGAGCAGTTCTTC. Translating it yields CASSLAEELAVAGEQFF.

CDR3 nucleotide sequence: TGTGCCAGCAGCAACGCCGGGACAGGTAGCAATCAGCCCCAGCATTTT. Protein: CASSNAGTGSNQPQHF. The chain employs TRBV12-3 or TRBV12-4 and TRBJ1-5; TRBD1 matches at 8 bases. V dropped 6 bases and J dropped 0; count of bases not matched to a gene: 7. There are 16 residues in the CDR3.

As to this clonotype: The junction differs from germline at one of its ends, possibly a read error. This chain's CDR3 is CASSLGRSLSSCEQYF. The CDR3 DNA sequence: TGTGCCAGCAGCTTGGGTCGGTCCTTGAGCTCCTGCGAGCAGTACTTC. The chain uses TRBV7-2 and TRBJ2-7; D ambiguous. The length of the CDR3 is 16 residues. Looked up from germline, CDR1 is SGHTA and CDR2 is FQGNSA.

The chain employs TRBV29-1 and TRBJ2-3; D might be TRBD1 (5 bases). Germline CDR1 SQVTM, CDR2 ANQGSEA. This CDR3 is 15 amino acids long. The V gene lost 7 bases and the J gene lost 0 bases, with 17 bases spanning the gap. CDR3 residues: CSASDSAGSTDTQYF. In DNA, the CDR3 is TGCAGCGCATCTGACTCCGCAGGGAGCACAGATACGCAGTATTTT.

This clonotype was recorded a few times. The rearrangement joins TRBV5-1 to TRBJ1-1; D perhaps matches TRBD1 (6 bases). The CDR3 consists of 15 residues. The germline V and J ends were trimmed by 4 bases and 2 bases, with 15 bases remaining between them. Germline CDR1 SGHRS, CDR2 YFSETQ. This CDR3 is CASSDGMGGNTEAFF. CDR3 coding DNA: TGCGCCAGCAGCGATGGGATGGGGGGCAACACTGAAGCTTTCTTT.

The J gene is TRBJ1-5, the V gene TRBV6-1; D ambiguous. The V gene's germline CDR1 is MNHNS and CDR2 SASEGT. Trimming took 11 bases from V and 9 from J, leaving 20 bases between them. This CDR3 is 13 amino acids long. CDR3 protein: CAASGPLILPQHF. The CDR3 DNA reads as TGTGCCGCTTCCGGGCCTCTAATTTTGCCCCAGCATTTT.

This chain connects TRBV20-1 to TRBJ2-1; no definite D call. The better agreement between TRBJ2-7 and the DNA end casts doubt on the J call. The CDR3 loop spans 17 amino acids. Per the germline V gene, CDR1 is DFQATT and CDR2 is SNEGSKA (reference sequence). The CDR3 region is CSASPLSPATSYNEQYF. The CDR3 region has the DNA TGCAGTGCTAGTCCCCTATCCCCAGCCACCTCCTACAATGAGCAGTACTTC.

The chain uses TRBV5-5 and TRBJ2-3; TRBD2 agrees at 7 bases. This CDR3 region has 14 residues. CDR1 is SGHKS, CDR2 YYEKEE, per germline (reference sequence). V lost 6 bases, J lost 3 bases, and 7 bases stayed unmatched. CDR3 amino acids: CASTRGGSTDTQYF. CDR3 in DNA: TGTGCCAGCACGCGGGGCGGGAGTACAGATACGCAGTATTTT.

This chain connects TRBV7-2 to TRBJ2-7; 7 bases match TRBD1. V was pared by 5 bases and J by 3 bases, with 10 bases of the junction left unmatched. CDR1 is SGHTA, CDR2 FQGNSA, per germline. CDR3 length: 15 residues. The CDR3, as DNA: TGTGCCAGCAGCGGTAGAAGACAGGGTGACTACGAGCAGTACTTC. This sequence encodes CASSGRRQGDYEQYF.

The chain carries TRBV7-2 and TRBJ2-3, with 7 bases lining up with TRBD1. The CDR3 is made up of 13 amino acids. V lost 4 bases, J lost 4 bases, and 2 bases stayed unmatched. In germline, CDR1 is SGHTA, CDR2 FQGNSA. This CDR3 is CASSSDRADTQYF. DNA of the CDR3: TGTGCCAGCAGCTCTGACAGGGCAGATACGCAGTATTTT.

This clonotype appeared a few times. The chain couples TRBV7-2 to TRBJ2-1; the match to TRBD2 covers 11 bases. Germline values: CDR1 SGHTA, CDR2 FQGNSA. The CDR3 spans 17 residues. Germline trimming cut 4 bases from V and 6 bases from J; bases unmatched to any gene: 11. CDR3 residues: CASSWRLAGPRANEQFF. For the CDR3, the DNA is TGTGCCAGCAGCTGGCGACTAGCGGGGCCTCGGGCCAATGAGCAGTTCTTC.

CDR3 amino acids: CASSLAGSGARDEQFF. CDR3 nucleotides: TGTGCCAGCAGCTTAGCCGGGAGCGGGGCAAGAGATGAGCAGTTCTTC. This chain links TRBV7-9 with TRBJ2-1; 7 bases agree with TRBD2. There are 16 residues in the CDR3. Germline CDR1 and CDR2: SEHNR and FQNEAQ (reference sequence). Unmatched junction bases numbered 10, after V lost 0 bases and J lost 8 bases.

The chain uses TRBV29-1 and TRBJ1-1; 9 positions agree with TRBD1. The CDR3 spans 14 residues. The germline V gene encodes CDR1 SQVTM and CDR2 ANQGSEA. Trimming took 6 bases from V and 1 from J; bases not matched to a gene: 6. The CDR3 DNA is TGCAGCGTATCCCGGGACAGGGAGAACACTGAAGCTTTCTTT. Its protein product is CSVSRDRENTEAFF.

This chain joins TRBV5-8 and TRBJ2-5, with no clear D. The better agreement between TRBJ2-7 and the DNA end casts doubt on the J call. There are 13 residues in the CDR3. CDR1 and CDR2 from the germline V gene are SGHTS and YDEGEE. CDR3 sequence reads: CASSLGGVHEQYF. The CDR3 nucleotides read TGTGCCAGCAGCTTGGGCGGTGTCCACGAGCAGTACTTC.

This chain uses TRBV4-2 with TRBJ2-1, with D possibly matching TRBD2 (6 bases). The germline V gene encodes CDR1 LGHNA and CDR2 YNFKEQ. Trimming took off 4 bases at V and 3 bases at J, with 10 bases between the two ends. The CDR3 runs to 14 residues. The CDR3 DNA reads TGTGCCAGCAGCCCGGAGGGTTTCTACAATGAGCAGTTCTTC. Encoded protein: CASSPEGFYNEQFF.

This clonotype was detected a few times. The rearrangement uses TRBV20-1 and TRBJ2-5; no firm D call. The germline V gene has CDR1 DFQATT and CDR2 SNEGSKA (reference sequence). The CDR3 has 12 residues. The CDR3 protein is CSGRSPRETQYF. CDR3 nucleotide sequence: TGCAGCGGACGCTCTCCGAGGGAGACCCAGTACTTC.

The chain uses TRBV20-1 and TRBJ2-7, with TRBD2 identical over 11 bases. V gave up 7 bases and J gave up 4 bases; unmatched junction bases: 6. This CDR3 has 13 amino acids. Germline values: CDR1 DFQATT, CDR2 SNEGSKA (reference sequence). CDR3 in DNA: TGCAGTGTTGGCTCTAGCGGGGGGTACGAGCAGTACTTC. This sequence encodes CSVGSSGGYEQYF.

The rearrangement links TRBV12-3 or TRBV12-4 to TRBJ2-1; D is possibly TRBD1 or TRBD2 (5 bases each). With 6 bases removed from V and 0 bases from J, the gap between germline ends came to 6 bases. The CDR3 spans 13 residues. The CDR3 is CASRGDSYNEQFF. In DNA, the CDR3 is TGTGCCAGCAGGGGGGACTCCTACAATGAGCAGTTCTTC.

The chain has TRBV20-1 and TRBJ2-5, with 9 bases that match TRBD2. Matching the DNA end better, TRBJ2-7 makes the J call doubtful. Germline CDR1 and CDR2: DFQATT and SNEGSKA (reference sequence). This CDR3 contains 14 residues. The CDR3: CSASVASGMVEQYF. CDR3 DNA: TGCAGTGCTAGTGTGGCTAGCGGGATGGTCGAGCAGTACTTC.

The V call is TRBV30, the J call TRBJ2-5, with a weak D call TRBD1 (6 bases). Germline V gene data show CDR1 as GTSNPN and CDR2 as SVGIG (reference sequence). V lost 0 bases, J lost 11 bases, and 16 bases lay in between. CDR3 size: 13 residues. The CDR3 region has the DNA TGTGCCTGGAGTGTAAGGGGGATGTGGGAGCAGTACTTC. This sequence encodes CAWSVRGMWEQYF.

In nucleotides, the CDR3 is TGTGCCAGCAGCTTAGATGAAGGGGCCTCCTACAATGAGCAGTTCTTC. The encoded protein is CASSLDEGASYNEQFF. This chain joins TRBV7-8 and TRBJ2-1; tentatively, D is TRBD1 (5 bases). From germline, CDR1 is SGHVS and CDR2 FQNEAQ. The CDR3 spans 16 residues. V lost 1 base, J lost 0 bases, and 10 bases lay in between.

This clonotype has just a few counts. This chain's CDR3 is CASSQDSGTIRVNEQFF. The CDR3 DNA follows: TGCGCCAGCAGCCAAGACTCCGGGACTATCAGGGTCAATGAGCAGTTCTTC. This chain connects TRBV4-1 to TRBJ2-1; TRBD2 matches 7 bases. The CDR3 runs to 17 residues. Trimming cost V 0 bases and J 6 bases; bases outside gene matches: 11. Germline V gene sequence: CDR1 MGHRA, CDR2 YSYEKL.

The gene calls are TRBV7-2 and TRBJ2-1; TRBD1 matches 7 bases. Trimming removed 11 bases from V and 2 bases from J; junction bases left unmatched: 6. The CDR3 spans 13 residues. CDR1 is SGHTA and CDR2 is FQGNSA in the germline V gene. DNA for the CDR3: TGTGCCCTATGGGACAGTACCTACAATGAGCAGTTCTTC. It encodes CALWDSTYNEQFF.

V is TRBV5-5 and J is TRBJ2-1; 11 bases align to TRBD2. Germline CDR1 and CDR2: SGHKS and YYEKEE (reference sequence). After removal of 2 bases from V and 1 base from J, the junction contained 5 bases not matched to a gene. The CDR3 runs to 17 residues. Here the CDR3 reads CASSFSGRAVSYNEQFF. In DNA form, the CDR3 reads TGTGCCAGCAGCTTTAGCGGGAGGGCCGTGTCCTACAATGAGCAGTTCTTC. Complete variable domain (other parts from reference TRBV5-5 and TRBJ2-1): DAGVTQSPTHLIKTRGQQVTLRCSPISGHKSVSWYQQVLGQGPQFIFQYYEKEERGRGNFPDRFSARQFPNYSSELNVNALLLGDSALYLCASSFSGRAVSYNEQFFGPGTRLTVL.

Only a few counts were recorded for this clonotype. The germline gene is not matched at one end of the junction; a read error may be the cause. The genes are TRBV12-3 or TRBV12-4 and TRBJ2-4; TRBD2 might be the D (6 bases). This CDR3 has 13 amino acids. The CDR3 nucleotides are TGTGCCTGCAGCCCTAAGGGACCTCGGGAGCAGTACTTC. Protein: CACSPKGPREQYF.

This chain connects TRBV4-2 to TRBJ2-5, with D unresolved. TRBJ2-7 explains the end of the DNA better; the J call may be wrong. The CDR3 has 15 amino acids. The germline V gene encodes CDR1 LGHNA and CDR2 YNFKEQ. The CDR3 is CASSQETGPSPEQYF. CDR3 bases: TGTGCCAGCAGCCAAGAGACGGGCCCCTCGCCCGAGCAGTACTTC.